Shown below are 2 T cell receptor beta chains from a single sample sequenced in a study of glioma-infiltrating T cells after dendritic cell vaccination. Only in-frame clones appear in the TCRdb table, and some are missing; sequencing was by immunoSEQ multiplex PCR. Of tens of thousands of clones in the sample, 82% were seen once. The sample consisted of blood, taken before dendritic cell vaccination. These receptors were taken from a human donor with glioblastoma.

The rearrangement links TRBV11-2 to TRBJ1-6, with D possibly being TRBD1 (5 bases). This CDR3 is 14 amino acids long. CDR1 SGHAT and CDR2 FQNNGV come from the germline V gene. With 3 bases removed from V and 8 bases from J, the gap between germline ends came to 11 bases. CDR3 DNA sequence: TGTGCCAGCAGCTTCGCCCAGGGCGATTCACCCCTCCACTTT. Translation gives CASSFAQGDSPLHF.

The chain has TRBV5-1 and TRBJ2-1, with 7 bases that match TRBD1. CDR1 and CDR2 (germline): SGHRS, YFSETQ. V was clipped by 0 bases and J by 5 bases; unmatched bases: 5. CDR3 length: 15 amino acids. The CDR3 is CASSLVQGVNNEQFF. As DNA, the CDR3 is TGCGCCAGCAGCTTGGTCCAGGGGGTCAACAATGAGCAGTTCTTC.